These 8 T cell receptor beta chains originate from one sample sequenced in a study of T cell responses to AZD1222 COVID-19 vaccine. Some clones are missing from TCRdb's copy, which holds only in-frame ones; the method was immunoSEQ multiplex PCR. The data show around 120,000 clones, with 75% to 90% seen just once and roughly 7% held by the top ten. Sequencing was performed on peripheral blood, taken 28 days after the second AZD1222 dose. The source of these receptors is an adult who received the AZD1222 COVID-19 vaccine.

The chain has TRBV7-3 and TRBJ2-1; 11 nucleotides align to TRBD1. CDR3 length: 18 residues. Germline CDR1 reads SGHTA; CDR2 reads FQGTGA. The V gene end was trimmed by 5 bases and the J gene end by 0 bases; junction bases not matched to a gene: 9. The CDR3 sequence: CASSQAGGQGASYNEQFF. The CDR3 coding sequence is TGTGCCAGCAGCCAGGCCGGTGGACAGGGGGCCTCCTACAATGAGCAGTTCTTC.

This chain connects TRBV7-8 to TRBJ1-3; D gene uncertain. CDR1 and CDR2 (germline): SGHVS, FQNEAQ. The length of the CDR3 is 15 residues. V lost 1 base to trimming and J lost 2 bases, with 9 bases between them. The CDR3 coding sequence is TGTGCCAGCAGCTTAGTGCCAGGACCTGGAAACACCATATATTTT. As protein: CASSLVPGPGNTIYF.

The CDR3 reads CAWSVWGVGEQYF. The CDR3 DNA is TGTGCCTGGAGTGTATGGGGGGTCGGCGAGCAGTACTTC. The chain recombines TRBV30 with TRBJ2-7; possible D gene TRBD2, 6 bases. CDR1 is GTSNPN, CDR2 SVGIG, per germline (reference sequence). Trimming left V 0 bases short and J 6 bases short, with 12 bases between. CDR3 size: 13 residues.

This clone was detected only once. The V call is TRBV7-2, the J call TRBJ1-2, with a tentative D call TRBD1 (6 bases). Germline V gene lookup returns CDR1 SGHTA and CDR2 FQGNSA. CDR3 size: 14 residues. V gave up 2 bases and J gave up 3 bases, with 10 bases separating them. Here the CDR3 reads CASSLNRVDYGYTF. Written as DNA, the CDR3 is TGTGCCAGCAGCTTAAACAGGGTGGACTATGGCTACACCTTC.

The V gene is TRBV7-9, the J gene TRBJ2-1; D uncertain. The CDR3 spans 11 residues. Germline V lookup: CDR1 SEHNR, CDR2 FQNEAQ (reference sequence). V dropped 8 bases and J dropped 13 bases, with 15 bases sitting between them. This CDR3 is CASPESDRQFF. The CDR3 nucleotides are TGTGCCAGCCCTGAAAGCGACCGACAGTTCTTC.

About this clone itself: Other DNA variants within this sample encode the same CDR3. The V and J genes are TRBV10-3 and TRBJ1-3; no clear D. The V end was cut by 4 bases, the J end by 4 bases, with 5 bases between. The CDR3 is made up of 12 amino acids. Germline loops: CDR1 ENHRY, CDR2 SYGVKD. The CDR3 DNA reads as TGTGCCATCAGTGGCGGGGGAAACACCATATATTTT. Protein sequence: CAISGGGNTIYF.

DNA of the CDR3: TGTGCCAGTAGTCCCGACAGGGCTCGGGCTTTCTACAATGAGCAGTTCTTC. Amino acids: CASSPDRARAFYNEQFF. The V call is TRBV19, the J call TRBJ2-1, with 7 bases aligning to TRBD1. The V gene end was trimmed by 5 bases and the J gene end by 3 bases; junction bases not matched to a gene: 13. Germline assignment: CDR1 LNHDA and CDR2 SQIVND (reference sequence). There are 17 residues in the CDR3.

This clone was recorded a few times. Because the CDR3 is missing its conserved closing phenylalanine or tryptophan, this is likely a read error. It is unclear where the CDR3 begins or ends on the DNA, so no DNA is shown, and the CDR3 is as TCRdb lists it. The chain links TRBV13 to TRBJ2-7; the listed D gene, TRBD1, was not tested against the DNA. Both ends counted, the CDR3 spans 12 residues. Germline CDR1 PRHDT, CDR2 FYEKMQ (reference sequence). The CDR3 loop reads CASSLEGQGLWL.